This T cell receptor (beta chain) originates from a study of shared clonotypes between healthy human individuals. TCRdb's table, derived via immunoSEQ multiplex PCR, lists solely in-frame clones and lacks some. There are under 200,000 clones in the sample; 90% to 95% occur only once, and 0.067% lies in the top ten. Losses at the gene ends were 4 bases for V and 1 base for J; bases not matched to a gene: 7. This CDR3 contains 16 residues. CDR1 and CDR2 from the germline V gene are SGDLS and YYNGEE. The sequence derives from a woman aged 25-40 years in good health. V usage is TRBV9 and J usage is TRBJ2-5; 10 positions agree with TRBD2. The sample consisted of naive CD4+ T cells sorted from blood. Subset of the sample: CD45RA+ positively selected. The CDR3 protein is CASSKWTSGIQETQYF. CDR3 sequence (DNA): TGTGCCAGCAGCAAATGGACTAGCGGAATCCAAGAGACCCAGTACTTC.